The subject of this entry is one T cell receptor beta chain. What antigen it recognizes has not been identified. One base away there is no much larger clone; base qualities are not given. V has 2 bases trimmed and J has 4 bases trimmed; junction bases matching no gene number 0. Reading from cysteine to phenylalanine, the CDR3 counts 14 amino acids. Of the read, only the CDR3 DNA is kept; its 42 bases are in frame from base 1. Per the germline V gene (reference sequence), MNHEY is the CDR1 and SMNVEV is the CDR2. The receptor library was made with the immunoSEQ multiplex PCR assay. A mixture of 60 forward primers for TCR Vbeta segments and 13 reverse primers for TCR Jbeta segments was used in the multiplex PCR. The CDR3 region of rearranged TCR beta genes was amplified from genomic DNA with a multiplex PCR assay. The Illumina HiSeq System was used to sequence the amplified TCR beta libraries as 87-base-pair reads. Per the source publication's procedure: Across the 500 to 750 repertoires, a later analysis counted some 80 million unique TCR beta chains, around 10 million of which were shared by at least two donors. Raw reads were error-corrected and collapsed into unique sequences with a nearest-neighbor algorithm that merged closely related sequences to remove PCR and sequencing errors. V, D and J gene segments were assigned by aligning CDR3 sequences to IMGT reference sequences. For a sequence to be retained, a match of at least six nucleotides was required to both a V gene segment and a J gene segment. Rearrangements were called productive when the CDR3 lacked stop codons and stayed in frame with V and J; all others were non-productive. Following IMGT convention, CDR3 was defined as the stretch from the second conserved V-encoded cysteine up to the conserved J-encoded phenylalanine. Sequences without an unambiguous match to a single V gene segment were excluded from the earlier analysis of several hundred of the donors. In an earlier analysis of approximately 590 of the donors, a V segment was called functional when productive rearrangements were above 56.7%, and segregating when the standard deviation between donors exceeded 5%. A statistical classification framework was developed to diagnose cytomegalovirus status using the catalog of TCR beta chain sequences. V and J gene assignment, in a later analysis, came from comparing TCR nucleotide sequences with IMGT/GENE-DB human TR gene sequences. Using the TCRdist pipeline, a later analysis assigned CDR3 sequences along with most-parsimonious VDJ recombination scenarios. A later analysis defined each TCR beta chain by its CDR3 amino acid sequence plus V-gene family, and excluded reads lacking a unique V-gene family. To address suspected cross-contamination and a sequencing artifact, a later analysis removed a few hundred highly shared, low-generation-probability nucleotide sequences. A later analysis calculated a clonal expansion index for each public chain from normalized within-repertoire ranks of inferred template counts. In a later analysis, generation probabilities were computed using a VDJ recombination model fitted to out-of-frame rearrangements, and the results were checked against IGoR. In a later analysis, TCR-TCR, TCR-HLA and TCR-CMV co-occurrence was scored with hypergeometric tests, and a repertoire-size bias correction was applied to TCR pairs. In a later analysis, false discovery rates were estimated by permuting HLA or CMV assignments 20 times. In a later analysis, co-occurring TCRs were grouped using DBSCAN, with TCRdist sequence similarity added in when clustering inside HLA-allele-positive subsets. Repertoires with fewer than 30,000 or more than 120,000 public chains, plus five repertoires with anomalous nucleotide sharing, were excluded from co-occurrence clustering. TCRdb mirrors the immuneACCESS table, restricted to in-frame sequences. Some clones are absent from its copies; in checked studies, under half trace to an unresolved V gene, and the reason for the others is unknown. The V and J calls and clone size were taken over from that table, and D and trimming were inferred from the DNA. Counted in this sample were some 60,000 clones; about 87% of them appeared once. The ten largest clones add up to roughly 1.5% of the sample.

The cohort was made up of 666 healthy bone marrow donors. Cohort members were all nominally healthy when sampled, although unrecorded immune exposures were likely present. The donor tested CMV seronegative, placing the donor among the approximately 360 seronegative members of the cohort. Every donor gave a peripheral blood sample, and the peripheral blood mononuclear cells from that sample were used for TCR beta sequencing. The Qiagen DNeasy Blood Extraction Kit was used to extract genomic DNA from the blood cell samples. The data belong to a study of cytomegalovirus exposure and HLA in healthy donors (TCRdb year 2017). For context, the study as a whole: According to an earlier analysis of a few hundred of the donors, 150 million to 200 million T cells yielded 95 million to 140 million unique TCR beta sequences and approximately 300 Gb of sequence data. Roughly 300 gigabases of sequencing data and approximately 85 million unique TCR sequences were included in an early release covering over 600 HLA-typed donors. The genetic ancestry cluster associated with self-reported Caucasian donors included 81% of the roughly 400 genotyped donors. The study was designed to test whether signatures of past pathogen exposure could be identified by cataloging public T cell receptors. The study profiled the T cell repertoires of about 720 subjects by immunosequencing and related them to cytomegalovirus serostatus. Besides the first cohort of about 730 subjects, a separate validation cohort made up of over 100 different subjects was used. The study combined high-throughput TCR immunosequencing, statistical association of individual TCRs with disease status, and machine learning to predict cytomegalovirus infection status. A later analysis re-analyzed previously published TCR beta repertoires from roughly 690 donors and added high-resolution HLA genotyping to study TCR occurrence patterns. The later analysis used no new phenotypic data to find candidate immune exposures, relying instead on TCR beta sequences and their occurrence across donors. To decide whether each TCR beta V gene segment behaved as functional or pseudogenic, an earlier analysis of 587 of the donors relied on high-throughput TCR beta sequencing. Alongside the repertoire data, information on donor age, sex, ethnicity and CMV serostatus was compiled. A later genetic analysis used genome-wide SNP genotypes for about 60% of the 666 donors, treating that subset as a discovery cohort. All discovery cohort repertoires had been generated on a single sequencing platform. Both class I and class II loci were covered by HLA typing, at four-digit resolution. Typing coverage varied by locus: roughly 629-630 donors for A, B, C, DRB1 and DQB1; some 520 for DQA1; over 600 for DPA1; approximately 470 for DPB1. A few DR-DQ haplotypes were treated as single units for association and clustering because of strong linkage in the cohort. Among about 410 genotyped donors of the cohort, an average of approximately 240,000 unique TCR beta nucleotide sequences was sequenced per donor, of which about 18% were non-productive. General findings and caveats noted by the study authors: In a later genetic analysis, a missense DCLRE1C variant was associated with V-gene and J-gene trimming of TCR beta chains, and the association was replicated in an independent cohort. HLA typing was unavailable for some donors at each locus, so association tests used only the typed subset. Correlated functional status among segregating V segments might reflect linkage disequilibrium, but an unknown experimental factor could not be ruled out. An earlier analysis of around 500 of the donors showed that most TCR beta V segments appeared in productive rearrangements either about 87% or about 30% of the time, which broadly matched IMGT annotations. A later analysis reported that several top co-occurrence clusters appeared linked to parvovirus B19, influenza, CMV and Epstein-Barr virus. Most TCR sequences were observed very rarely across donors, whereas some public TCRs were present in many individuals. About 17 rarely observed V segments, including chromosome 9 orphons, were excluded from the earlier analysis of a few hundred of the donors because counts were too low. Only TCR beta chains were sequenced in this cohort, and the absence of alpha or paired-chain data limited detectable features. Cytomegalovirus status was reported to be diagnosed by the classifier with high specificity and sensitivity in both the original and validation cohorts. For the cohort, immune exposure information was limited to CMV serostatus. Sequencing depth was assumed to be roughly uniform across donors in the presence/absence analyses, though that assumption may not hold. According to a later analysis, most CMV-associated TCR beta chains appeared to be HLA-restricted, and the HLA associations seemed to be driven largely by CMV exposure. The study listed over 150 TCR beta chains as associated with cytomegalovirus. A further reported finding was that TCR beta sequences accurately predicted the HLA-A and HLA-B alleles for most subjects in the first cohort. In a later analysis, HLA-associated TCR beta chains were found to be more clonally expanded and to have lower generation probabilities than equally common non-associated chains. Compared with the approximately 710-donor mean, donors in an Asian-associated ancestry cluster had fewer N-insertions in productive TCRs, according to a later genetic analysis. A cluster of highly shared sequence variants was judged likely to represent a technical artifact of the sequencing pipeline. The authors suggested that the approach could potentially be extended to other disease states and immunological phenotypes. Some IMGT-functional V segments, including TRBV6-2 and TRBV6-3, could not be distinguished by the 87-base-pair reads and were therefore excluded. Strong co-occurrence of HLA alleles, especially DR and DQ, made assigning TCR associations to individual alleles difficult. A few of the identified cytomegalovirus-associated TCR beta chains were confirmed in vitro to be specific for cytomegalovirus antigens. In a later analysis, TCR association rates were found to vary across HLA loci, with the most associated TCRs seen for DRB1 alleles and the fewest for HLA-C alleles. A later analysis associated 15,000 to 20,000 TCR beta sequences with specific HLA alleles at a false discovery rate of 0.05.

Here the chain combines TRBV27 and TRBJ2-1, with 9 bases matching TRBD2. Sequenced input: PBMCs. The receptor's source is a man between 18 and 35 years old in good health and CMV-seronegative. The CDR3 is CASSLAGGYNEQFF. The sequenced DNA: TGTGCCAGCAGTTTAGCGGGGGGGTACAATGAGCAGTTCTTC.